This record covers a single T cell receptor (beta chain). V dropped 0 bases and J dropped 9; count of bases not matched to a gene: 7. Germline V CDR1 and CDR2: MNHEY, SVGEGT. CDR3 length: 16 residues. A second PCR of about 7 to 12 cycles used a sample-barcoded 5' primer and a J-beta primer mix. Each cDNA molecule carried a tag from a template-switch adaptor that contained 12 random nucleotides. TCRdb recomputed calls from the 5' RACE reads with MiXCR, one row per CDR3 protein. The sample has over 1.5 million distinct CDR3 sequences, around 50% seen once; the top ten hold less than 2.5%. The sample, about 9.2 milliliters of peripheral blood, was drawn from each donor. The data belong to a study of blood T cells in healthy people across ages.

Material for sequencing was blood. The receptor's source is a woman aged 40 to 50 in good health. This sequence joins TRBV6-2 or TRBV6-3 and TRBJ2-1, with 11 bases that match TRBD1. The CDR3 region has the DNA TGTGCCAGCAGTTACTCGGGGACAGGGGGGCTTGTTGAGCAGTTCTTC. It specifies CASSYSGTGGLVEQFF.